This TCR beta chain is from a study of blood T cell repertoires in COVID-19. Generated by immunoSEQ multiplex PCR, the TCRdb table keeps only in-frame clones and is missing some. The sample has approximately 300,000 clones, around 89% seen once; the top ten hold roughly 6.5%. V gave up 0 bases and J gave up 0 bases, with 13 bases separating them. This CDR3 region has 17 residues. Germline-derived CDR1 and CDR2 are SGDLS and YYNGEE. J is TRBJ2-1 and V is TRBV9; D possibly corresponds to TRBD1 (5 bases). This sequence was found in a man between 18 and 35 years old who had recovered from COVID-19. Source material: peripheral blood. CDR3 nucleotide sequence: TGTGCCAGCAGCGTAGGATCAGGGTCAAACTCCTACAATGAGCAGTTCTTC. Protein: CASSVGSGSNSYNEQFF.